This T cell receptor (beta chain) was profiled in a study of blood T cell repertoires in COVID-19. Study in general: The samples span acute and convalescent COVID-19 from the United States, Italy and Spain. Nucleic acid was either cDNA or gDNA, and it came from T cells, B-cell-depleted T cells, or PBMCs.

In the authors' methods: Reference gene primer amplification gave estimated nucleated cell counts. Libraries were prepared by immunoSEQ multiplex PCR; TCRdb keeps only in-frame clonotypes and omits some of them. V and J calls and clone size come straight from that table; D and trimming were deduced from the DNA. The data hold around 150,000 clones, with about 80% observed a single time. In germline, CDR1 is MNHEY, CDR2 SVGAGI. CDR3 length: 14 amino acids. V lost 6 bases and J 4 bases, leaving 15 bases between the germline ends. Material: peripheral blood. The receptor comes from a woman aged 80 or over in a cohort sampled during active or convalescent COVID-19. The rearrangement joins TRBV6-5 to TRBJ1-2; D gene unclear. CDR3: CASSLRQASYGYTF. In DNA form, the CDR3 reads TGTGCCAGCAGCCTCCGGCAGGCAAGCTATGGCTACACCTTC.